This passage covers 9 T cell receptor beta chains from one sample sequenced in a study of blood T cell repertoires in COVID-19. Profiling relied on immunoSEQ multiplex PCR, and the TCRdb table lists in-frame clones only, not all of them. The sample has fewer than 250,000 clones; 90% are singletons. Material for sequencing was PBMCs or T cells enriched from blood (not recorded which). The receptors come from a man aged 25-45 years who had been exposed to COVID-19.

The J gene is TRBJ1-1, the V gene TRBV6-5, with 7 bases fitting TRBD1. The CDR3 extends over 13 amino acids. J was trimmed by 7 bases and V by 4 bases; bases with no gene match: 6. Germline assignment: CDR1 MNHEY and CDR2 SVGAGI. The DNA for the CDR3 is TGTGCCAGCAGTTTGAGGGGGCTCGGTGAAGCTTTCTTT. It encodes CASSLRGLGEAFF.

The chain is built from TRBV27 and TRBJ2-1; D uncertain. Germline CDR1 reads MNHEY; CDR2 reads SMNVEV (reference sequence). The CDR3 contains 15 residues. The germline V and J ends were trimmed by 3 bases and 3 bases, with 12 bases remaining between them. The CDR3: CASSFQRRFYNEQFF. The CDR3 DNA is TGTGCCAGCAGTTTCCAGAGGCGGTTCTACAATGAGCAGTTCTTC.

The V and J genes are TRBV5-6 and TRBJ2-3; D perhaps matches TRBD2 (7 bases). The CDR3 length is 16 residues. The germline V gene encodes CDR1 SGHDT and CDR2 YYEEEE. V was cut by 3 bases and J by 0 bases, with 14 bases left in between. The CDR3 reads CASSSPGGASTDTQYF. The CDR3 DNA reads TGTGCCAGCAGCTCCCCGGGGGGCGCTAGCACAGATACGCAGTATTTT.

The V gene is TRBV7-3, the J gene TRBJ1-6; TRBD1 matches 9 bases. The CDR3 runs to 14 residues. Germline assignment: CDR1 SGHTA and CDR2 FQGTGA. V was pared by 5 bases and J by 9 bases, with 5 bases of the junction left unmatched. Written as DNA, the CDR3 is TGTGCCAGCAGCCAGACAGGGGGAGGTTCACCCCTCCACTTT. Its protein product is CASSQTGGGSPLHF. Together with reference TRBV7-3 and TRBJ1-6, the CDR3 gives the full variable domain: GAGVSQTPSNKVTEKGKYVELRCDPISGHTALYWYRQSLGQGPEFLIYFQGTGAADDSGLPNDRFFAVRPEGSVSTLKIQRTERGDSAVYLCASSQTGGGSPLHFGNGTRLTVT.

This clone was observed a handful of times. Here the CDR3 DNA reads TGCGCCAGCAGCTTGAGCACAGGCGGAAACACCATATATTTT. Its protein is CASSLSTGGNTIYF. The V gene is TRBV5-1, the J gene TRBJ1-3, with D possibly matching TRBD1 (5 bases). V was pared by 1 base and J by 4 bases, with 9 bases between. This CDR3 has 14 amino acids. CDR1 is SGHRS and CDR2 is YFSETQ in the germline V gene.

V gene TRBV2 combines with J gene TRBJ2-7, with 7 bases that match TRBD1. Germline V gene sequence: CDR1 SNHLY, CDR2 FYNNEI. The CDR3 has 14 residues. With V trimmed by 6 bases and J by 3 bases, 8 bases remained unmatched. CDR3 in DNA: TGTGCCAGCAGGCGACAGGGTATGGGCTACGAGCAGTACTTC. It yields the protein CASRRQGMGYEQYF.

This clone was detected a few times. The V call is TRBV7-6, the J call TRBJ1-3; perhaps TRBD1 as D (6 bases). The CDR3 runs to 14 residues. Germline CDR1 SGHVS, CDR2 FNYEAQ. The V and J ends lost 5 bases and 3 bases respectively, with 11 bases between them. The CDR3 DNA reads as TGTGCCAGCAGCCCAGGGGTCGTTGGAAACACCATATATTTT. Translated, it gives CASSPGVVGNTIYF.

The chain uses TRBV7-6 and TRBJ1-6; TRBD1 matches 8 bases. V shed 5 bases, J shed 0 bases, and the junction held 9 bases outside the gene matches. Germline assignment: CDR1 SGHVS and CDR2 FNYEAQ. CDR3 size: 18 residues. The CDR3 loop is CASSPGTGRSSYNSPLHF. The DNA for the CDR3 is TGTGCCAGCAGCCCCGGGACAGGTCGGAGCTCCTATAATTCACCCCTCCACTTT.

V gene TRBV3-1 (or the pseudogene TRBV3-2) combines with J gene TRBJ1-1; the D is unclear. The V gene's germline CDR1 is LGHDT and CDR2 YNNKEL (reference sequence). CDR3 length: 13 amino acids. Trimming removed 0 bases at V and 8 bases at J, with 10 bases between. The CDR3 here is CASSQDLAREAFF. The CDR3 DNA sequence: TGTGCCAGCAGCCAAGATCTTGCCAGGGAAGCTTTCTTT.